The subject of this entry is one TCR beta chain. Source study methods: Nucleated cell counts were estimated from reference gene primer amplification. Profiling relied on immunoSEQ multiplex PCR, and the TCRdb table lists in-frame clones only, not all of them. That table supplies the V and J calls and clone size; D and trimming were determined from the DNA. Of 240,000 or so clones in the sample, roughly 90% are singletons; the top ten hold under 9.5%. This sample is part of a study of blood T cell repertoires in COVID-19. At the level of the study: Specimens from acute and convalescent COVID-19 originated in the United States, Italy and Spain. T cells, B-cell-depleted T cells, or PBMCs provided the cDNA or gDNA that served as material.

The CDR3 is 13 residues long. V was trimmed by 0 bases and J by 9 bases, leaving 10 bases between them. The V gene's germline CDR1 is SGHRS and CDR2 YFSETQ. The chain uses TRBV5-1 and TRBJ1-5; D is uncertain. The TCR originated in a man in his forties who had recovered from COVID-19. Sequences were obtained from PBMCs or T cells enriched from blood (not recorded which). The CDR3, as DNA: TGCGCCAGCAGCTTGGTCGGGGTTGGGCCCCAGCATTTT. Translation gives CASSLVGVGPQHF.